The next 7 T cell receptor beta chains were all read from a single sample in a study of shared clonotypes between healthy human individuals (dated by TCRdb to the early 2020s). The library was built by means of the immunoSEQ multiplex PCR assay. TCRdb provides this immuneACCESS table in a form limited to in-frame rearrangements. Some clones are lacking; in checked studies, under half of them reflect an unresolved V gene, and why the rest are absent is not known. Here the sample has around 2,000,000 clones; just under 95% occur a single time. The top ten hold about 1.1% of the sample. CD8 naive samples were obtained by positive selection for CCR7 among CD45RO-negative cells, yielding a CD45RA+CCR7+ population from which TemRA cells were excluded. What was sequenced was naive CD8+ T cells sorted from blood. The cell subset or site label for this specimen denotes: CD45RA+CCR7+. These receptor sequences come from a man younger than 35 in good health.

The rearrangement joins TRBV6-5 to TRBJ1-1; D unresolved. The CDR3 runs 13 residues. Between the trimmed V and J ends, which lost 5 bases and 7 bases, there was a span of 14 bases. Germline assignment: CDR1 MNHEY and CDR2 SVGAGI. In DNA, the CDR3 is TGTGCCAGCAGTCCGACGGGGTTTTATGAAGCTTTCTTT. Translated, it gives CASSPTGFYEAFF.

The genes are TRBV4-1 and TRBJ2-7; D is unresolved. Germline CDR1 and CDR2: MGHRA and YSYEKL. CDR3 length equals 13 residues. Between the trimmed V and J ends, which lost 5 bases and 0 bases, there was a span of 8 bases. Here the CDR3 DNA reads TGCGCCAGCAGCTACCAGCGCTCCTACGAGCAGTACTTC. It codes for CASSYQRSYEQYF.

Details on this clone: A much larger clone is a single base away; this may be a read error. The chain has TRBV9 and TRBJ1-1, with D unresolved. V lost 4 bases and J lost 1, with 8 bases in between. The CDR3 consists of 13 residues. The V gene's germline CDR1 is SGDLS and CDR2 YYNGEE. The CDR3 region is CASSWQANTEAFF. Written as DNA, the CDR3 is TGTGCCAGCAGCTGGCAGGCGAACACTGAAGCTTTCTTT.

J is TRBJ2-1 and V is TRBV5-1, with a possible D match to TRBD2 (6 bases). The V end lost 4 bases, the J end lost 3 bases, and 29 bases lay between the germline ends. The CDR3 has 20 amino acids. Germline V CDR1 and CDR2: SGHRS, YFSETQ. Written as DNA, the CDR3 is TGCGCCAGCAGCCAAGGGTTTCCTTTGGTTGGGAGGACCCTCTACAATGAGCAGTTCTTC. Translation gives CASSQGFPLVGRTLYNEQFF.

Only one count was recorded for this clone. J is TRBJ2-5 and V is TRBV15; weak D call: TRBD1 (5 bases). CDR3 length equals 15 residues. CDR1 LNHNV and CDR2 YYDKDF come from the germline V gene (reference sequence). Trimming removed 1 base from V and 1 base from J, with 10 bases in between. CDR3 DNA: TGTGCCACCAGCAGAGCCGACAGCTCCCAAGAGACCCAGTACTTC. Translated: CATSRADSSQETQYF.

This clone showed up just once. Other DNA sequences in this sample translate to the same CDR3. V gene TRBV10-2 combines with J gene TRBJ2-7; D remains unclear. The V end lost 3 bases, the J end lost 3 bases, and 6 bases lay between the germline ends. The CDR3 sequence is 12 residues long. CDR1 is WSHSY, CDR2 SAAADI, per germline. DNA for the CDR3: TGCGCCAGCAGTGAATCTAGCTACGAGCAGTACTTC. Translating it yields CASSESSYEQYF.

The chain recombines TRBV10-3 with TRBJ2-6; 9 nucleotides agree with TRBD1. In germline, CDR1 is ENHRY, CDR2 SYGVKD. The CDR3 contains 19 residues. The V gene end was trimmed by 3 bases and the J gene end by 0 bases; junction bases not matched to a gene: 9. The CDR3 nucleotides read TGTGCCATCAGTGACCCACCGGACAGGGGCAGCTCTGGGGCCAACGTCCTGACTTTC. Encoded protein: CAISDPPDRGSSGANVLTF.